This T cell receptor beta chain was recorded in a study of shared clonotypes between healthy human individuals. The study, taken as a whole, reports: Generally, naive subsets (rather than memory subsets) showed larger estimated richness.

Within Nashville, Tennessee resided all donors, each a Caucasian adult. Worth noting for this clone: Its antigen remains unknown.

The germline CDR1 and CDR2 sequences are SGHRS and YFSETQ. CDR3 size: 13 residues. Trimming stripped 5 bases from V and 4 bases from J, with 9 bases between. Sequencing was performed with immunoSEQ multiplex PCR; in TCRdb, only in-frame clones are kept and a portion is missing. The sample contains 2 million to 2.5 million clones, 93% of which appear only once. Input material: naive CD4+ T cells from PBMCs. Regarding subset: CD45RA+ positively selected. V usage is TRBV5-1 and J usage is TRBJ2-2, with D hard to call. The clonotype was recovered from a young man in good health. Some clones in this sample may be carry-over from other donors' samples. The CDR3 region is CASRLSSTGELFF. CDR3 bases: TGCGCCAGCAGACTTAGTAGCACCGGGGAGCTGTTTTTT.